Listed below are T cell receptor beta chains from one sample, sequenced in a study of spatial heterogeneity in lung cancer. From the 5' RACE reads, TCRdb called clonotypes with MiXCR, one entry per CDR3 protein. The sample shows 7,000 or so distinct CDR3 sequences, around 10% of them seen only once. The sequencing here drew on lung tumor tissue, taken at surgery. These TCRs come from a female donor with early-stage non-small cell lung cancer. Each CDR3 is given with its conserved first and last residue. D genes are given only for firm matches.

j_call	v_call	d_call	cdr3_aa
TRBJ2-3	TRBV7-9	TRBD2	CASSLALSSGGTDTQYF
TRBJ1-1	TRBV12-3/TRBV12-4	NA	CASSFGGQNTEAFF
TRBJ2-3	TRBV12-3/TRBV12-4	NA	CASSIGGDTQYF
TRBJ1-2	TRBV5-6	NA	CASSFAGYGYGYTF
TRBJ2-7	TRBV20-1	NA	CSAGRDLGTYEQYF
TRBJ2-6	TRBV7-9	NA	CASSLARQGSGANVLTF
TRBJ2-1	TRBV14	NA	CASSQDWGKQFF
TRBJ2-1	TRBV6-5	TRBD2	CASSYGSGRGVYNEQFF
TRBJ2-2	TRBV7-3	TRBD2	CASRGGGELFF
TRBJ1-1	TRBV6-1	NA	CASSKNGQQLNTEAFF
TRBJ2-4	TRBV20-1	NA	CSARDRRQNIQYF
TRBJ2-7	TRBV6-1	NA	CASSEGYEQYF
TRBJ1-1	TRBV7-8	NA	CASSFGQMNTEAFF
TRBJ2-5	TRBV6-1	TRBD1	CASSVTGTGVETQYF
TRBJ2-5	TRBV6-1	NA	CASTQGLRETQYF
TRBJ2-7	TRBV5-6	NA	CASSLAVSYEQYF
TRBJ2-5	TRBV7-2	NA	CAIQEGETQYF
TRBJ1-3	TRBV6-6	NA	CASSYTDTIYF
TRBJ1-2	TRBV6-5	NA	CASSTSTDYGYTF
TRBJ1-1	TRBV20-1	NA	CSATALGGAEAFF
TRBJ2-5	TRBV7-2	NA	CASSLDRSTQETQYF
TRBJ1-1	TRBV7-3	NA	CASSLEQANTEAFF
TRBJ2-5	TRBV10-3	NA	CAISRGQQETQYF
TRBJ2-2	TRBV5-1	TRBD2	CASSRQSSGVAGELFF
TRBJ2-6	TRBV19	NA	CASSTPQSPLRGANVLTF
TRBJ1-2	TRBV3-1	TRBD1	CASSQGGTVQGYTF
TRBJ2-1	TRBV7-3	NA	CASSLTGSSEQFF
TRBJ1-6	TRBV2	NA	CASRRWDGRLSYNSPLHF
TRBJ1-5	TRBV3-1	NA	CASSQDAGPRQPQHF
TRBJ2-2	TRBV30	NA	CAWRDSPNTGELFF
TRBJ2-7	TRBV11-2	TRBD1	CASSSQGAAYEQYF
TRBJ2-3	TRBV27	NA	CASAILLNMDTQYF
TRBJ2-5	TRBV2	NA	CASRLGQETQYF
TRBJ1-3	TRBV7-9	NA	CASSKDRSSGNTIYF
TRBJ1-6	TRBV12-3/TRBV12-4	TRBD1	CASSRDRDDSPLHF
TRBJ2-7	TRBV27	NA	CASSLKLGGSYEQYF
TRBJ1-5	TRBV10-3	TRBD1	CATGQGAGGNQPQHF
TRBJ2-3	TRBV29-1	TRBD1	CSAAPPGGPDTQYF
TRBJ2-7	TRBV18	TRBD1	CASSPGTGAYEQYF
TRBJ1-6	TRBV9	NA	CASSVVSLGSPLHF
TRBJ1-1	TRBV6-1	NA	CASTISVNTEAFF
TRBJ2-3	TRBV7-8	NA	CASSLILGRGTDTQYF
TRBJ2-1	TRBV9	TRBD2	CASSLTSGAYNEQFF
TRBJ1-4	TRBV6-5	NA	CASSYRSTTNEKLFF
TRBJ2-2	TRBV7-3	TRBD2	CASSRTSGGELFF
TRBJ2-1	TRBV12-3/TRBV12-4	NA	CASGLEGRGSYNEQFF
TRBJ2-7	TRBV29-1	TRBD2	CSVEVPSGSSYEQYF
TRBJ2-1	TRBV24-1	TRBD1	CATSDPGQGYNEQFF
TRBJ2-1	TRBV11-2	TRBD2	CASGRGISGQFF
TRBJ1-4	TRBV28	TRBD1	CASIKRQGLREKLFF
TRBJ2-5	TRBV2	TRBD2	CASTGSGGTQETQYF
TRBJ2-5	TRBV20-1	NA	CSARISETQYF
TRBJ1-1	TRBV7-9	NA	CASSSNAGGRGGTEAFF
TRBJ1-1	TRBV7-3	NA	CASSLGWGTEAFF
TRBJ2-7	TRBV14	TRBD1	CASSQFRGGRYEQYF
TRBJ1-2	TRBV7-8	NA	CASSSSGTNGYTF
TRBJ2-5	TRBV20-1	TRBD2	CSARGLAGEGTQYF
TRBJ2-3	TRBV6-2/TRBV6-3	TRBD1	CASSYTIGTRGLEYF